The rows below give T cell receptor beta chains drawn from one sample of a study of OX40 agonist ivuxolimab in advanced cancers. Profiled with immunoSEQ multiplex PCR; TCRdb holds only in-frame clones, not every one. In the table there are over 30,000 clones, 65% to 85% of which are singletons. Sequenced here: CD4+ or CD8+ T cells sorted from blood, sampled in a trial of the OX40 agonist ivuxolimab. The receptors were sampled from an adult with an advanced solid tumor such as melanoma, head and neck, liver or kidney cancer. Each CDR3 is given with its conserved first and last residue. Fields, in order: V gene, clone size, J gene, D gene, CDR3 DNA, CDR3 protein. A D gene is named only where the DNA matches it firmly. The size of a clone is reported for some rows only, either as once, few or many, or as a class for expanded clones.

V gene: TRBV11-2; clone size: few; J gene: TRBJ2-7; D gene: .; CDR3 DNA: TGTGCCAGCAGCTTAGGGGCAGTACCGGGCTCCTACGAGCAGTACTTC; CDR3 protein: CASSLGAVPGSYEQYF
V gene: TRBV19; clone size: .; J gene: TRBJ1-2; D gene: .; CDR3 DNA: TGTGCCAGTAGTAGCTCGGGAGGGACGCGGATTCGCTACACCTTC; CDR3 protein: CASSSSGGTRIRYTF
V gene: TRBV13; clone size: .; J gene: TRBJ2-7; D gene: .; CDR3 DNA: TGTGCCAGCAGCCCCCAGGGACACTACTCCTACGAGCAGTACTTC; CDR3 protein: CASSPQGHYSYEQYF
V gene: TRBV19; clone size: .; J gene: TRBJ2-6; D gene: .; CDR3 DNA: TGTGCCAGTACCCCCTCTGGGGCCAACGTCCTGACTTTC; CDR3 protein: CASTPSGANVLTF
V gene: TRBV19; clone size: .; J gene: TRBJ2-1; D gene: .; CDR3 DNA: TGTGCCAGTACAGAATACAATGAGCAGTTCTTC; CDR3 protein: CASTEYNEQFF
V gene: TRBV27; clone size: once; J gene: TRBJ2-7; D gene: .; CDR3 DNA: TGTGCCAGCAGTTTACTTGGGGCCCACGAGCAGTACTTC; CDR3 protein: CASSLLGAHEQYF
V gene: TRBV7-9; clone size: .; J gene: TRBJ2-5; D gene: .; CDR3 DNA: TGTGCCAGCAGCTCCCTTAAGGAGACCCAGTACTTC; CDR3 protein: CASSSLKETQYF
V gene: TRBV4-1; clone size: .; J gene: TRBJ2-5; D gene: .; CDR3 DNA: TGCGCCAGCAGCCAGGGGTACCAAGAGACCCAGTACTTC; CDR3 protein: CASSQGYQETQYF
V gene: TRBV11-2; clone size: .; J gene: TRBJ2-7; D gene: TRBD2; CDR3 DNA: TGTGCCAGCAGCGTACCGGGGGGAGAGGAGCAGTACTTC; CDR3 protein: CASSVPGGEEQYF
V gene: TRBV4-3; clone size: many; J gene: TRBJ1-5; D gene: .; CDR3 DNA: TGCGCCAGCAGCCAAGATTGGGGGGCCAATCAGCCCCAGCATTTT; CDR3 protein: CASSQDWGANQPQHF
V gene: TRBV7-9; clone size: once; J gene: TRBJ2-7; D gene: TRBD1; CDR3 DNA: TGTGCCAGCAGCTTCGGGACAGGGACATACGAGCAGTACTTC; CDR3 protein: CASSFGTGTYEQYF
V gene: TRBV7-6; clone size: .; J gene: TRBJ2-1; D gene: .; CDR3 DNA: TGTGCCAGCAGCTTAGCTGTCCGGGCGGCGACAGGGACTAGCTCCTACAATGAGCAGTTCTTC; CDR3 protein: CASSLAVRAATGTSSYNEQFF
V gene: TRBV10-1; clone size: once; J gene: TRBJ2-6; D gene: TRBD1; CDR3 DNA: TGCGCCAGCAGCCCCGCGGGACAGGGGCCGTCTGGGGCCAACGTCCTGACTTTC; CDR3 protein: CASSPAGQGPSGANVLTF
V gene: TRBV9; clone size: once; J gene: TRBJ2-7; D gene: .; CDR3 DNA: TGTGCCAGCAGCCGAGGCGGGCTCCTAACCTACGAGCAGTACTTC; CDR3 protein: CASSRGGLLTYEQYF
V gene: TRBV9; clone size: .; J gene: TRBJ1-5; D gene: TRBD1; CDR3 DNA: TGTGCCAGCAGCGAGGGGACAGGGGTAAATCAGCCCCAGCATTTT; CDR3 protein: CASSEGTGVNQPQHF
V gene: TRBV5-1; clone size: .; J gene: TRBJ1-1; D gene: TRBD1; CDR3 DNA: TGCGCCAGCAGCCGGGACAGGATGAACACTGAAGCTTTCTTT; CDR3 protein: CASSRDRMNTEAFF
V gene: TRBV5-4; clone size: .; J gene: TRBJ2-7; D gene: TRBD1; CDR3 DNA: TGTGCCAGCAGCTTGTACAGGGGGGAGTACTTC; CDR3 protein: CASSLYRGEYF
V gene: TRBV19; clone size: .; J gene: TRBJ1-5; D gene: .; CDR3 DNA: TGTGCCAGTACCCTGGGGGTATTGCAGCCCCAGCATTTT; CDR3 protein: CASTLGVLQPQHF
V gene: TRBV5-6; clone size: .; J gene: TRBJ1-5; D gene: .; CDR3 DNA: TGTGCCAGCAGCGTTAACATATTAAATCAGCCCCAGCATTTT; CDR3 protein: CASSVNILNQPQHF
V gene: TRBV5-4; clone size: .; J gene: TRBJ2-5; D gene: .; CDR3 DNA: TGTGCCAGCAGCTTTTGGACCGGGGGGACCCAGTACTTC; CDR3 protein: CASSFWTGGTQYF
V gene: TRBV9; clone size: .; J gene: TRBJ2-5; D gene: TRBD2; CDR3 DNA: TGTGCCAGCAGCGTAGAAGGTAGAGGAATAGCGGGGGGACAAGAGACCCAGTACTTC; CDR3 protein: CASSVEGRGIAGGQETQYF
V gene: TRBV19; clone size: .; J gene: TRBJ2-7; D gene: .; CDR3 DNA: TGTGCCAGTAGTACTCTTCTTACAGGGCCAGCCTACGAGCAGTACTTC; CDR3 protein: CASSTLLTGPAYEQYF
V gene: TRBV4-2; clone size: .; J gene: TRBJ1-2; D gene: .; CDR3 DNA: TGTGCCAGCAGCCAAGGCGAGTTATTCTTTAACTATGGCTACACCTTC; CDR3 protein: CASSQGELFFNYGYTF
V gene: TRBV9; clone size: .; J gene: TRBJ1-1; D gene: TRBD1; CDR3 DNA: TGTGCCAGCAGCGCAGCAGGGGGTGACACTGAAGCTTTCTTT; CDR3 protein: CASSAAGGDTEAFF
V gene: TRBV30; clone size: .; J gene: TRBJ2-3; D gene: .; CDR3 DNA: TGTGCCTGGAGTCGAGAAAGCACAGATACGCAGTATTTT; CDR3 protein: CAWSRESTDTQYF
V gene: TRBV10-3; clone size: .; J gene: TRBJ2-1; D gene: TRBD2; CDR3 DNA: TGTGCCATCACCTCGCCTAGCGGGGGGGCCTACAATGAGCAGTTCTTC; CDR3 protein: CAITSPSGGAYNEQFF
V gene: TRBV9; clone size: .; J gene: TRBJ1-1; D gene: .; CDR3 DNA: TGTGCCAGCAGCGTGGACAGATTTTACACTGAAGCTTTCTTT; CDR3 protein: CASSVDRFYTEAFF
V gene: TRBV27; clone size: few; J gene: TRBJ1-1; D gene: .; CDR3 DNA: TGTGCCAGCAGTTTGGGGCAAAGAACTGAAGCTTTCTTT; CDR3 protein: CASSLGQRTEAFF
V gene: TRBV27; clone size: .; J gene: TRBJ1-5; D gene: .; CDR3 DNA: TGTGCCAGCAGCTTGGCCGGGGACGGTCAGCCCCAGCATTTT; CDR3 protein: CASSLAGDGQPQHF
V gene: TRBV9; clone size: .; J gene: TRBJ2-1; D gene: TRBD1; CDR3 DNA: TGTGCCAGCAGCCTCCACCGGGACAGGGGCTACAATGAGCAGTTCTTC; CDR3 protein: CASSLHRDRGYNEQFF
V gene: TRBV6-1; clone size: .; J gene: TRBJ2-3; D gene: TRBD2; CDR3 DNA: TGTGCCAGCAGTGACGCAGCGGGAGGGCCAGATACGCAGTATTTT; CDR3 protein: CASSDAAGGPDTQYF
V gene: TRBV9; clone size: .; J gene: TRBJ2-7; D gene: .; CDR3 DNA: TGTGCCAGCAGCAACGATGGGGGCGGGTTAAGCTTC; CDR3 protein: CASSNDGGGLSF
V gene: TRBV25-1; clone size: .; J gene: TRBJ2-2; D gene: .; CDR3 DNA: TGTGCCAGCAGTGAATTCTGGGTGAGGGAGAACACCGGGGAGCTGTTTTTT; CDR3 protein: CASSEFWVRENTGELFF
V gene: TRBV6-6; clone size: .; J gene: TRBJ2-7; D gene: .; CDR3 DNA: TGTGCCAGCAGTTACGACCAGCAGTACTTC; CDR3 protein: CASSYDQQYF
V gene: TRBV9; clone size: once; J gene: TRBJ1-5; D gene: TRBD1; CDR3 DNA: TGTGCCAGCAGCCCCGGGACAGGGGGCAATCAGCCCCAGCATTTT; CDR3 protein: CASSPGTGGNQPQHF
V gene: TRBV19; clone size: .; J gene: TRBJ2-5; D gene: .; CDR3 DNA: TGTGCCAGTAGTGCCACCACGGGCTTGTCAGAGACCCAGTACTTC; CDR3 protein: CASSATTGLSETQYF
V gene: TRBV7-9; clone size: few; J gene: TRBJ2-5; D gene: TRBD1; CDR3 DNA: TGTGCCAGCAGCTTTCGAGTCCCGGGACAGAAGGAGACCCAGTACTTC; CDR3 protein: CASSFRVPGQKETQYF
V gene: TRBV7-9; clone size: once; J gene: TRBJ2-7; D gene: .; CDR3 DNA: TGTGCCAGCAGCTTACCGAGCTCCTACGAGCAGTACTTC; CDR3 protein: CASSLPSSYEQYF
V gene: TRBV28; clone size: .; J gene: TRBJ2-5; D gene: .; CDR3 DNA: TGTGCCAGCAGTTTTGTTGTGGGACAAGAGACCCAGTACTTC; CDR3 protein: CASSFVVGQETQYF
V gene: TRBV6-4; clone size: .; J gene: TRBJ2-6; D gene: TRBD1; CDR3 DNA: TGTGCCAGCATTCGGGACAGAGACTCTGGGGCCAACGTCCTGACTTTC; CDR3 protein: CASIRDRDSGANVLTF
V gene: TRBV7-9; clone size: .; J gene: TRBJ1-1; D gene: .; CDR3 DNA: TGTGCCAGCAGCTTAGTAGGGGTGGTAACTGAAGCTTTCTTT; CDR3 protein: CASSLVGVVTEAFF
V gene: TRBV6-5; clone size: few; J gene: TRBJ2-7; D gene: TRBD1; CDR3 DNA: TGTGCCAGCAGCCACCGGGACAGGAACCGCTACGAGCAGTACTTC; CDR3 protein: CASSHRDRNRYEQYF
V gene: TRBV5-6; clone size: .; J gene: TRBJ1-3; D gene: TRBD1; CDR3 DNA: TGTGCCAGCAGAAGCGCCACAGGGGATAAGTGGGACACCATATATTTT; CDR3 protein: CASRSATGDKWDTIYF
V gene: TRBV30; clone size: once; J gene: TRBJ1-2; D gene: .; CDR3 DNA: TGTGCCTGGAGTGTACTAGTAGGACCGTATGGCTACACCTTC; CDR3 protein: CAWSVLVGPYGYTF
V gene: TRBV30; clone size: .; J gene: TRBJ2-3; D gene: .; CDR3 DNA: TGTGCCTGGAGTCGGGACTTCACAGATACGCAGTATTTT; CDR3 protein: CAWSRDFTDTQYF
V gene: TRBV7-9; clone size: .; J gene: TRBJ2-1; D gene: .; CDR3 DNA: TGTGCCAGCAGCGGACCCGGGGGATCCTACAATGAGCAGTTCTTC; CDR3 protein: CASSGPGGSYNEQFF
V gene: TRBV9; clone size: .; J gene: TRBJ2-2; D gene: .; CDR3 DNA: TGTGCCAGCAGCCCCGTCGGTGGGACGGGGAACACCGGGGAGCTGTTTTTT; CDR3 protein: CASSPVGGTGNTGELFF
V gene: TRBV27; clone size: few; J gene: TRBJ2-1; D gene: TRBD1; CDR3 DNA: TGTGCCACCATGAGGGGGCTTACTTCCTACAATGAGCAGTTCTTC; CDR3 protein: CATMRGLTSYNEQFF
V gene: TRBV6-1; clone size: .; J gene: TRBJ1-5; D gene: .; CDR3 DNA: TGTGCCAGCAGTGAGGACACATACCAGCCCCAGCATTTT; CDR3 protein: CASSEDTYQPQHF